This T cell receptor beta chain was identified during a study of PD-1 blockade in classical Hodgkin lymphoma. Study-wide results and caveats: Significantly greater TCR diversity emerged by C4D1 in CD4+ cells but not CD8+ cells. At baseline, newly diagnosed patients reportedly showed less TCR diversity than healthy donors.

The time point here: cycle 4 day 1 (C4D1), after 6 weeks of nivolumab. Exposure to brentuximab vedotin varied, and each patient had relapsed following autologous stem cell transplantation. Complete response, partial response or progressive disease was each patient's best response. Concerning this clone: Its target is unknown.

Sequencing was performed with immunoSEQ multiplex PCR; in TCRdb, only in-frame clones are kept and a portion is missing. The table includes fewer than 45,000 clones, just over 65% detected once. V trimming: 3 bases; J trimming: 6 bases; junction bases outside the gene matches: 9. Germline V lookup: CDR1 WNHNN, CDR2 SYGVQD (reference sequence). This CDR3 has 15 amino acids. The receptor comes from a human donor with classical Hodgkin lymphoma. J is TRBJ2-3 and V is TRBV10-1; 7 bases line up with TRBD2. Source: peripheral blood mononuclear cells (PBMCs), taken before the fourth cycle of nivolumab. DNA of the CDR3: TGCGCCAGCAGTGACCCGGGGGGAAGGGTGGATACGCAGTATTTT. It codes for CASSDPGGRVDTQYF.